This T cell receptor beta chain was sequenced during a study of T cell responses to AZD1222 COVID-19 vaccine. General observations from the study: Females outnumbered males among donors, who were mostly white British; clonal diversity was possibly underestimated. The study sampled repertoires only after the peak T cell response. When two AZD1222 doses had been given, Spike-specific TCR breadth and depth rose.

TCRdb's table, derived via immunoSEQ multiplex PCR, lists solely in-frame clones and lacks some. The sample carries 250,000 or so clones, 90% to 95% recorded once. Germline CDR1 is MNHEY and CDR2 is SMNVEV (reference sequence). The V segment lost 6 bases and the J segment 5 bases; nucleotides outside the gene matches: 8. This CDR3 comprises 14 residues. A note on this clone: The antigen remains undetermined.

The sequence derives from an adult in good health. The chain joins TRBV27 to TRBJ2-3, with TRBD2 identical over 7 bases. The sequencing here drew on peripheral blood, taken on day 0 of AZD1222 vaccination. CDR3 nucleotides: TGTGCCAGCAGGGGAAGCGGGGTCGTAGATACGCAGTATTTT. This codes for CASRGSGVVDTQYF.